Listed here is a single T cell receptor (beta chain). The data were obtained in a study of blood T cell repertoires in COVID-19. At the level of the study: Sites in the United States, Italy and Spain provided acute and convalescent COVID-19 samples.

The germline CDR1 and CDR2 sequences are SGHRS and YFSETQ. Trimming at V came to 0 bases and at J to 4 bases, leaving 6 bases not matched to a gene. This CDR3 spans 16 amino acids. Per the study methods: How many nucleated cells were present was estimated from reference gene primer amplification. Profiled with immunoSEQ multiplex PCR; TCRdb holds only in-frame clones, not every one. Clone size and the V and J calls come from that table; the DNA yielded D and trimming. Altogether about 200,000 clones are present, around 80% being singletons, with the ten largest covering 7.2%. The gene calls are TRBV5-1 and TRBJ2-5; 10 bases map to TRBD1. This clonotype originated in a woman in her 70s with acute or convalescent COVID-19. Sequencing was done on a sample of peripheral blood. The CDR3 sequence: CASSLGDDRGPETQYF. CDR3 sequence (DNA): TGCGCCAGCAGCTTGGGTGATGACAGGGGGCCAGAGACCCAGTACTTC. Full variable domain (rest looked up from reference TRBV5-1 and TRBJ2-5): KAGVTQTPRYLIKTRGQQVTLSCSPISGHRSVSWYQQTPGQGLQFLFEYFSETQRNKGNFPGRFSGRQFSNSRSEMNVSTLELGDSALYLCASSLGDDRGPETQYFGPGTRLLVL.